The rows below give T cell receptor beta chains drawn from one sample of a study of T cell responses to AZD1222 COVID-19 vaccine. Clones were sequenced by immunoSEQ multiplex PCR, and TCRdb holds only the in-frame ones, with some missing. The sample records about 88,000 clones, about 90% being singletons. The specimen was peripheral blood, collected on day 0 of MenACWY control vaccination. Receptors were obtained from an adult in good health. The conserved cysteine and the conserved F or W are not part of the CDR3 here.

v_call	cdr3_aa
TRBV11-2	ASSPLAETYEQY
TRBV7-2	ASSLPGGAETQY
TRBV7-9	ASSLGVGKSSYNEQF
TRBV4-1	ASSQEQGANTGELF
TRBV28	ASRPRYNSPLH
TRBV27	ASSSYRGDTQY
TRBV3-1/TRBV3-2	ASSPPGGSDSPLH
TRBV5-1	ASSGGTSGRNEQF
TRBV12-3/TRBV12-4	ASSLVGGVKAF
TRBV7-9	ASSLAASGGADTQY
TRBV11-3	ASSLSGGGSSEQY
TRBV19	ASSQLLHEKLF
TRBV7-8	ASSLAGTDTDTQY
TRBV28	ASSQTWTGRNEQF
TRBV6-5	ASTGGEAGANVLT
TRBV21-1	AGGTPSTDTQY
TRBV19	ASSRPQGGIGNTIY
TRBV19	ASSIPGQGAIGELF
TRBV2	ASSVWQGVDNSPLH
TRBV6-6	ASSLLGREGTGGAHYNEQF
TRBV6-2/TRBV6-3	ASSRGQGALNTEAF
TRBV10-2	ASSDPTSRYGELF
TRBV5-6	ASSRQNEQF
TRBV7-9	ASSPAGTGELF
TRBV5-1	ASSRGQGGNIQY
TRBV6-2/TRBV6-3	ASSSPRGQETQY
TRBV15	ATKPGVLTDTQY
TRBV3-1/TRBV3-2	ASSQGSAVLQY
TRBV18	ASSPPGGDYGYT
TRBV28	ASSPQAVGRGLGGYT
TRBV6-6	ASSSREGETQY
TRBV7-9	ASSLADRGGYGYT
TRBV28	ASSPALAGGPGPY
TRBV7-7	ASPRPYSTDTQY
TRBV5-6	ASSLDTGHTPNYGYT
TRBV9	ASSVDVVSVYEQY
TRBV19	ASSISGQANSPLH
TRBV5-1	ASSLGTNGYNEQF
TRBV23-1	ASRGNERTYEQY
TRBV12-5	ASGSEGYGELF
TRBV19	ASKQDPLVEKLF
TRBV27	ASRLRGRGTSGGESLNEQF
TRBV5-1	ASSRGQGTEAF
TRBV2	ASSEVGGYNSPLH
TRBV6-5	ASSYGGVTGELF
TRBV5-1	ASSGTSGWVYNEQF
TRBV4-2	ASSQVTAGGPTDTQY